The rows below give T cell receptor beta chains drawn from one sample of a study of cytomegalovirus exposure and HLA in healthy donors. Sequenced by immunoSEQ multiplex PCR; TCRdb stores in-frame clones only, minus some. The repertoire has 140,000 or so clones, about 87% of them found once; the top ten carry less than 5.5%. Sequencing was done on a sample of PBMCs. The source of these receptors is a man younger than 35 in good health and CMV-seropositive. The CDR3 runs from the conserved cysteine through the conserved F or W. Fields, in order: CDR3 DNA, CDR3 protein, D gene, J gene, clone size, V gene. A D gene is named only where the DNA matches it firmly. Rows may omit the clone size; those that give it use once, few, many or a size class.

TGTGCCAGCAGCTCCCTCCTCTCGACAGCCCGCTCTGGAAACACCATATATTTT CASSSLLSTARSGNTIYF NA TRBJ1-3 NA TRBV7-9
TGTGCCAGCAGCTTCCCCCTAAGCGGGAGCTTGAAAGAGACCCAGTACTTC CASSFPLSGSLKETQYF TRBD2 TRBJ2-5 NA TRBV7-8
TGTGCCAGCAGCTTTCAGCTGGGGACTGTATCTGAAGCTTTCTTT CASSFQLGTVSEAFF NA TRBJ1-1 NA TRBV5-8
TGTGCCCGTCGGCAGGGACAGGGGACATCACCCCTCCACTTT CARRQGQGTSPLHF TRBD1 TRBJ1-6 NA TRBV2
TGCAGCGTTGCAGGAGGCTCCAGCTCCTACGAGCAGTACTTC CSVAGGSSSYEQYF NA TRBJ2-7 NA TRBV29-1
TGTGCCAGCAGTTCTCTAGCGGGGGCCCCAGATACGCAGTATTTT CASSSLAGAPDTQYF TRBD2 TRBJ2-3 NA TRBV7-2
TGTGCCAGTAACGGACAGGGTAACACTGAAGCTTTCTTT CASNGQGNTEAFF TRBD1 TRBJ1-1 NA TRBV19
TGTGCCAGTAGTATAGAGAGACAGGGGGTGGATGAGCAGTTCTTC CASSIERQGVDEQFF TRBD1 TRBJ2-1 NA TRBV19
TGTGCCAGCAGTATCGCGGGTGCCCCAAATGAGCAGTTCTTC CASSIAGAPNEQFF NA TRBJ2-1 NA TRBV28
TGTGCCAGCAGCCCCAGGACAGGCTCGAACACTGAAGCTTTCTTT CASSPRTGSNTEAFF TRBD1 TRBJ1-1 NA TRBV7-9
TGCGCCAGCAGCCAAGAACGGGAGGGCCGCTACGAGCAGTACTTC CASSQEREGRYEQYF TRBD2 TRBJ2-7 once TRBV4-1
TGTGCCAGCATCTCCTCTAGGGAGGATTTTCAAGAGACCCAGTACTTC CASISSREDFQETQYF NA TRBJ2-5 NA TRBV7-9
TGTGCCAGCAGCGCGGGAGGGCAGGGAGGAAACATTCAGTACTTC CASSAGGQGGNIQYF TRBD2 TRBJ2-4 NA TRBV9
TGCGCCAGCAGCCCTAACCTGGCCAGGGTAACTTTGCCTGAAGCTTTCTTT CASSPNLARVTLPEAFF NA TRBJ1-1 NA TRBV4-1
TGTGCCAGCAGTGACCCTGGTGAGGCCCTCATTGAGCAGTACTTC CASSDPGEALIEQYF NA TRBJ2-7 NA TRBV6-1
TGTGCCAGCAGCAATTGGCCTTCTGGAAACACCATATATTTT CASSNWPSGNTIYF NA TRBJ1-3 NA TRBV5-6
TGTGCCATCAGTGAGGGACAGACTATGATACCAACTAATGAAAAACTGTTTTTT CAISEGQTMIPTNEKLFF NA TRBJ1-4 NA TRBV10-3
TGCGCCAGCAGCCCCCGGGAGGGTTCGGCTGGCTACACCTTC CASSPREGSAGYTF NA TRBJ1-2 NA TRBV5-1
TGTGCCAGCAGTTTATCGAGACAGGCCGGGCAGTACTTC CASSLSRQAGQYF NA TRBJ2-7 once TRBV27
TGTGCCAGTAGCGCAGGGGAAGGAAATCAGCCCCAGCATTTT CASSAGEGNQPQHF NA TRBJ1-5 NA TRBV19
TGTGCCAGCAGTGACAGGGACACTGGGGCCAACGTCCTGACTTTC CASSDRDTGANVLTF TRBD1 TRBJ2-6 NA TRBV27
TGTGCCAGCAGCTTAGTAGGGACAGGACGGATCCGGACCGGGGAGCTGTTTTTT CASSLVGTGRIRTGELFF TRBD1 TRBJ2-2 NA TRBV7-9
TGTGCCAGCAGTTTATCGGTCTCCGGGACTAGCGTGGAAGAGACCCAGTACTTC CASSLSVSGTSVEETQYF TRBD2 TRBJ2-5 NA TRBV27
TGTGCCAGCAGCTTGATTATAGGGGATGAAGCTTTCTTT CASSLIIGDEAFF NA TRBJ1-1 NA TRBV11-2
TGTGCCAGCAGTTACGCTCGGGGGGGCACCGGGGAGCTGTTTTTT CASSYARGGTGELFF TRBD2 TRBJ2-2 NA TRBV6-5
TGTGCCTGGGCGCGGACTGGTAACTATGGCTACACCTTC CAWARTGNYGYTF NA TRBJ1-2 NA TRBV30
TGTGCCAGCAGTGAAAACTCAGAAGCTTTCTTT CASSENSEAFF NA TRBJ1-1 NA TRBV25-1
TGTGCCAGTAGTATAGACAGGAACACTGAAGCTTTCTTT CASSIDRNTEAFF NA TRBJ1-1 NA TRBV19
TGCAGCGCCGGGGGGGACCGAAGCTCCTACGAGCAGTACTTC CSAGGDRSSYEQYF TRBD2 TRBJ2-7 NA TRBV29-1
TGCGCCAGCAGCACCGGACAGCTAACCTACGAGCAGTACTTC CASSTGQLTYEQYF NA TRBJ2-7 NA TRBV5-1
TGTGCCAGTAGTATCCCCGTCCAACAGGGAGTCCATCAGCCCCAGTATTTT CASSIPVQQGVHQPQYF NA TRBJ2-3 NA TRBV19
TGTGCCAGTCGGGACTGGACCGGATACGAGCAGTACTTC CASRDWTGYEQYF NA TRBJ2-7 NA TRBV11-2
TGCAGCGTGTCTAGTCCGGGGACTAGCGAGTACAATGAGCAGTTCTTC CSVSSPGTSEYNEQFF TRBD2 TRBJ2-1 NA TRBV29-1
TGTGCCAGCAGCCCCAGGGTCGAAAAACTGTTTTTT CASSPRVEKLFF NA TRBJ1-4 NA TRBV7-8
TGTGCCAGCAGCTTGGCCGGGACAGGGGGTGGCTACACCTTC CASSLAGTGGGYTF TRBD1 TRBJ1-2 NA TRBV5-4
TGCAGCGTTGAAAGACAGGGGCCGAACTATGGCTACACCTTC CSVERQGPNYGYTF TRBD1 TRBJ1-2 NA TRBV29-1
TGTGCCAGTCGACTAGCGGGTGTGAACACCGGGGAGCTGTTTTTT CASRLAGVNTGELFF TRBD2 TRBJ2-2 NA TRBV11-1
TGTGCCAGCAGTGCGGGGTACCGGGGGACTGAAGCTTTCTTT CASSAGYRGTEAFF NA TRBJ1-1 NA TRBV6-5
TGTGCCAGCAGCGCCGGGACTAGCGGGACCTACGAGCAGTACTTC CASSAGTSGTYEQYF TRBD2 TRBJ2-7 NA TRBV5-5
TGTGCCAGCAGCTCCCGGGACAGGGGTTTTGGATACCAAGAGACCCAGTACTTC CASSSRDRGFGYQETQYF TRBD1 TRBJ2-5 NA TRBV11-2
TGCGCCAGCAGCCAAGATACAGGTATTCTACGGGAGCAGTACTTC CASSQDTGILREQYF NA TRBJ2-7 NA TRBV4-1
TGTGCCATCAGGGGACAGGGTTCCAACTATGGCTACACCTTC CAIRGQGSNYGYTF TRBD1 TRBJ1-2 NA TRBV10-3
TGTGCCAGCAGTGAAGGTCTAGCGGGAGTTGAGCAGTACTTC CASSEGLAGVEQYF TRBD2 TRBJ2-7 NA TRBV6-1
TGTGCCAGCAGGGGGACAGGGGATAGAGAGCAGTACTTC CASRGTGDREQYF TRBD1 TRBJ2-7 NA TRBV6-1
TGTGCCAGCAGTTACTCACAGGGGAGCACAGATACGCAGTATTTT CASSYSQGSTDTQYF TRBD1 TRBJ2-3 NA TRBV6-5
TGTGCCAGCACCCAGACTACAGATACGCAGTATTTT CASTQTTDTQYF NA TRBJ2-3 NA TRBV5-8
TGCGCCAGCAGCTTGGACGCAGGGCAGACCCAGTACTTC CASSLDAGQTQYF NA TRBJ2-5 NA TRBV5-1